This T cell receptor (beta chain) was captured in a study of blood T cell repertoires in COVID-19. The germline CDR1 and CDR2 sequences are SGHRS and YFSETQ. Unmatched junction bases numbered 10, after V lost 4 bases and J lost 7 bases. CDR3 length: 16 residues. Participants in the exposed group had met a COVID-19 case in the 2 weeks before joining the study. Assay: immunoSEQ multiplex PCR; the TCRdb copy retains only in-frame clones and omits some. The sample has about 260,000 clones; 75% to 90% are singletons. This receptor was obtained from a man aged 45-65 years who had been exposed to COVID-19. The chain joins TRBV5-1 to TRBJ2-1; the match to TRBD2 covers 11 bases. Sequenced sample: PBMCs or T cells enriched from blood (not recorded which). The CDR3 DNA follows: TGCGCCAGCAGCAACCGAGGACTAGCGGGTTTTAATGAGCAGTTCTTC. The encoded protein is CASSNRGLAGFNEQFF.